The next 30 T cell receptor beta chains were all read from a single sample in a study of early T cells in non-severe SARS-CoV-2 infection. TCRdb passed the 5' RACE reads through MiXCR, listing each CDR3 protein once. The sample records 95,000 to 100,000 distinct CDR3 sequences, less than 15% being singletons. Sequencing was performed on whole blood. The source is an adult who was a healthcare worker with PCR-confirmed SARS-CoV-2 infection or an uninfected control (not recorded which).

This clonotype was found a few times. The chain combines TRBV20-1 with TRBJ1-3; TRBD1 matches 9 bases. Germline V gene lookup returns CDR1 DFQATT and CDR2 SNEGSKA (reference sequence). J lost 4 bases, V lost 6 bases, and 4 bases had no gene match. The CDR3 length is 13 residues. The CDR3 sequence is CSAMGQGGNTIYF. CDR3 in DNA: TGCAGTGCCATGGGACAGGGCGGAAACACCATATATTTT.

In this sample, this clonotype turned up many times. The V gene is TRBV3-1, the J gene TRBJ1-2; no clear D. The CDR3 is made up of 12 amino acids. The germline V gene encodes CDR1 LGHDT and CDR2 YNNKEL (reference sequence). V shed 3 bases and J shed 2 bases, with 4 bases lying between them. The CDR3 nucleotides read TGTGCCAGCAGCCAGCAGAACTATGGCTACACCTTC. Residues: CASSQQNYGYTF. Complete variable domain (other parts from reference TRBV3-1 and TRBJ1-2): DTAVSQTPKYLVTQMGNDKSIKCEQNLGHDTMYWYKQDSKKFLKIMFSYNNKELIINETVPNRFSPKSPDKAHLNLHINSLELGDSAVYFCASSQQNYGYTFGSGTRLTVV.

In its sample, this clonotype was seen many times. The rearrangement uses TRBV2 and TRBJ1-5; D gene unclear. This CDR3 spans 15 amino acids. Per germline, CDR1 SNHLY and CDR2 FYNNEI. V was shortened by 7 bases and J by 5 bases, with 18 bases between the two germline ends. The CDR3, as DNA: TGTGCCAGCACTCCTTCGGTGGGTGGTGATCAGCCCCAGCATTTT. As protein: CASTPSVGGDQPQHF.

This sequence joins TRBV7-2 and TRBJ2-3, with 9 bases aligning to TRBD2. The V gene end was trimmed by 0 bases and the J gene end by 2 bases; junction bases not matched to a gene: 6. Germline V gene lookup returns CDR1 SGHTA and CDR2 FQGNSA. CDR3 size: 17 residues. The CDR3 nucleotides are TGTGCCAGCAGCTTAGCCGGTAGCGGGGGCATCACAGATACGCAGTATTTT. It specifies CASSLAGSGGITDTQYF.

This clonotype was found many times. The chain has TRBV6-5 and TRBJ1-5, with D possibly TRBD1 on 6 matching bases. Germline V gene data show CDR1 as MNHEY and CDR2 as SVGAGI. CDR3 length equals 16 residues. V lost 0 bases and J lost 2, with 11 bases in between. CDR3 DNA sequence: TGTGCCAGCAGTTACTCGGGGGCTACGGGCAATCAGCCCCAGCATTTT. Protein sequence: CASSYSGATGNQPQHF.

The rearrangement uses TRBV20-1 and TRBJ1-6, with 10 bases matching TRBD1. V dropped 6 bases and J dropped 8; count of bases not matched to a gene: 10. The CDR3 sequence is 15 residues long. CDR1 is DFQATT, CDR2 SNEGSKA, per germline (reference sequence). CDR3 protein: CSATPGQGIHSPLHF. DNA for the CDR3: TGCAGTGCCACGCCGGGACAGGGGATACATTCACCCCTCCACTTT.

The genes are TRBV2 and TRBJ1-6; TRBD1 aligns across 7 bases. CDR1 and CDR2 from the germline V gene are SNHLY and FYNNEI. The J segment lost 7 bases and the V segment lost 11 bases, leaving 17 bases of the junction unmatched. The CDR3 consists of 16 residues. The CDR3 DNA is TGTGCCGGAAGAGGGGACAGCCCCGGCGGAAATTCACCCCTCCACTTT. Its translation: CAGRGDSPGGNSPLHF.

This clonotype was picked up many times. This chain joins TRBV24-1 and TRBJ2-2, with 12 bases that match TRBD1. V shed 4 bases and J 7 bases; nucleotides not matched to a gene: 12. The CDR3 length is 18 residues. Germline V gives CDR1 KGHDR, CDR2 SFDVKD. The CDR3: CATSDPIAGDRGRGELFF. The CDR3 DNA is TGTGCCACCAGTGACCCGATTGCCGGGGACAGGGGGCGCGGGGAGCTGTTTTTT.

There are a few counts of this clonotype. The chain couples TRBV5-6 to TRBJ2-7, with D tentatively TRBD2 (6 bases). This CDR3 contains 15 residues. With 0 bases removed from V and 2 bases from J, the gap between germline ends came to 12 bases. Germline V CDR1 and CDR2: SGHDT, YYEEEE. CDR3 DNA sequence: TGTGCCAGCAGCTTGGATTCAGGGAGGACCTACGAGCAGTACTTC. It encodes CASSLDSGRTYEQYF.

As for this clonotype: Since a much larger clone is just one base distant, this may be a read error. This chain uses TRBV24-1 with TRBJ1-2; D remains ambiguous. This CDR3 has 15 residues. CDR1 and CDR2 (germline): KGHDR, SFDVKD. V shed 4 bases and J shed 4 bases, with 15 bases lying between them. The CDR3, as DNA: TGTGCCACCAGTGACCCCTCCGTGCATCCCTATGGCTACACCTTC. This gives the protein CATSDPSVHPYGYTF.

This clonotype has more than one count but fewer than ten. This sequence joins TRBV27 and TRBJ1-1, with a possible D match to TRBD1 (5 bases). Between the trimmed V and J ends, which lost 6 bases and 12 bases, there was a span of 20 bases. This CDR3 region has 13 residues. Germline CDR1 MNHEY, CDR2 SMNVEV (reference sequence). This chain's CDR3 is CASRHGTPSLTFF. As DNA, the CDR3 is TGTGCCAGCAGGCACGGGACCCCCTCATTGACTTTCTTT.

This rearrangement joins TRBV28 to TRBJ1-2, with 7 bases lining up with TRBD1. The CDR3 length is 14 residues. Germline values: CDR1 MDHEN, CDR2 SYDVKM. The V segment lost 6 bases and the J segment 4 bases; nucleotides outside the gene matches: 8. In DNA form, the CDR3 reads TGTGCCAGCAGACCTTACAGGGGACGCTATGGCTACACCTTC. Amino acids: CASRPYRGRYGYTF.

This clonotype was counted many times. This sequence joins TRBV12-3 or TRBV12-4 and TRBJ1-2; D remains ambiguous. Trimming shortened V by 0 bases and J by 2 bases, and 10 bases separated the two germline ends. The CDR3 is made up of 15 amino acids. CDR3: CASSLARPTNYGYTF. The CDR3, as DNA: TGTGCCAGCAGTTTAGCGAGGCCCACGAACTATGGCTACACCTTC.

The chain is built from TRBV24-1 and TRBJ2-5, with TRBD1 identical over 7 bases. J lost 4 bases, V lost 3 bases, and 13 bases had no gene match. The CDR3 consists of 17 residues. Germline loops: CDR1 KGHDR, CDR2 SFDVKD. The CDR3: CATSDPRTGRLPETQYF. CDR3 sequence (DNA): TGTGCCACCAGTGATCCGAGGACAGGCCGTCTACCAGAGACCCAGTACTTC.

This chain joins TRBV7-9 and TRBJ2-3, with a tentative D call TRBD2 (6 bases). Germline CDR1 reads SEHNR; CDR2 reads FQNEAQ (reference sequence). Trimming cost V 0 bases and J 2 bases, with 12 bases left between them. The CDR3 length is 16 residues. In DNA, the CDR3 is TGTGCCAGCAGCTTAGCTCTGGGACTCACCACAGATACGCAGTATTTT. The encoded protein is CASSLALGLTTDTQYF.

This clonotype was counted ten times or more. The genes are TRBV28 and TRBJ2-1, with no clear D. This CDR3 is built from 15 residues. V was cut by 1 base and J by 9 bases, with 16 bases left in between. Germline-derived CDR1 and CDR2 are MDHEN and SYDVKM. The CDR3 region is CASSLYPHALGEQFF. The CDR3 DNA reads TGTGCCAGCAGTTTATATCCCCATGCCCTAGGTGAGCAGTTCTTC.

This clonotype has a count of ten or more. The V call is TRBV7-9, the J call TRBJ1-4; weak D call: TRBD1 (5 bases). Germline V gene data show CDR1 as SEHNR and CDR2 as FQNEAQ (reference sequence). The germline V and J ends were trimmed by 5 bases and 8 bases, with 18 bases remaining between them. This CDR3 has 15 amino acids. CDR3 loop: CASSTQQVSSEKLFF. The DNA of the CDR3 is TGTGCCAGCAGCACCCAACAGGTCTCCTCCGAAAAACTGTTTTTT.

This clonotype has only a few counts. CDR3: CASSPAGRHREQFF. CDR3 coding DNA: TGTGCCAGCAGCCCAGCGGGACGCCACCGGGAGCAGTTCTTC. This chain joins TRBV7-8 and TRBJ2-1; TRBD2 aligns across 7 bases. Trimming at V came to 5 bases and at J to 10 bases, leaving 11 bases not matched to a gene. Germline CDR1 SGHVS, CDR2 FQNEAQ. The CDR3 has 14 amino acids.

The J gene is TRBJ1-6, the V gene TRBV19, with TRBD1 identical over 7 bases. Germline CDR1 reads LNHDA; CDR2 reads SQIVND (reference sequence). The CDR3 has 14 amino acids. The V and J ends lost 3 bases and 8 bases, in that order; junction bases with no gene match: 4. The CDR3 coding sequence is TGTGCCAGTAGTATTACAGGGGAGGATTCACCCCTCCACTTT. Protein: CASSITGEDSPLHF.

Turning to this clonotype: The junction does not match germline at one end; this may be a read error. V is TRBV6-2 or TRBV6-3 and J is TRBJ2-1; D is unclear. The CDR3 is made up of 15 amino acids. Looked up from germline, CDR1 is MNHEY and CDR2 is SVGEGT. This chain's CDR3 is CVSSRMSSSYNEQFF. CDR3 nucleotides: TGTGTCAGCAGTCGGATGAGCAGCTCCTACAATGAGCAGTTCTTC.

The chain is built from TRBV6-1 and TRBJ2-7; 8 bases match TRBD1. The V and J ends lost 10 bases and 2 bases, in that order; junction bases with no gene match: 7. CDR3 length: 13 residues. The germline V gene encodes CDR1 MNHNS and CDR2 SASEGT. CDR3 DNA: TGTGCCATTCCGACAGGGGACCCCTACGAGCAGTACTTC. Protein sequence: CAIPTGDPYEQYF.

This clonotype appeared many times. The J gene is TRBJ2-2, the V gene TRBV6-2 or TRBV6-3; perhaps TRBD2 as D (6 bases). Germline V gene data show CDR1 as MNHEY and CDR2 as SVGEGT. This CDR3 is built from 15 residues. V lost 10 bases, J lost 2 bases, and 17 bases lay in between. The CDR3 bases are TGTGCCACCAGATTCGGGGGATTCAACACCGGGGAGCTGTTTTTT. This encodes CATRFGGFNTGELFF.

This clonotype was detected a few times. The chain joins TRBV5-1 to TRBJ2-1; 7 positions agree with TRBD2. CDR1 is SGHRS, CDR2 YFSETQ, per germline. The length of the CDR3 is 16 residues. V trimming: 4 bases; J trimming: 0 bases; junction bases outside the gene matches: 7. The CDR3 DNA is TGCGCCAGCAGCCTAAGGGAGGGGAGCTCCTACAATGAGCAGTTCTTC. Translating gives CASSLREGSSYNEQFF. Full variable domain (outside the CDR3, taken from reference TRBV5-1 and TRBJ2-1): KAGVTQTPRYLIKTRGQQVTLSCSPISGHRSVSWYQQTPGQGLQFLFEYFSETQRNKGNFPGRFSGRQFSNSRSEMNVSTLELGDSALYLCASSLREGSSYNEQFFGPGTRLTVL.

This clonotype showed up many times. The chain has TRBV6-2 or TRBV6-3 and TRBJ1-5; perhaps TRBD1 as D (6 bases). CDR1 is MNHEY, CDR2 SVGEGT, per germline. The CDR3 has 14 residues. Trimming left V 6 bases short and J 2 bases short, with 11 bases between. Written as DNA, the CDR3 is TGTGCCAGCAGCGAGCGACAGGGCAATCAGCCCCAGCATTTT. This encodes CASSERQGNQPQHF.

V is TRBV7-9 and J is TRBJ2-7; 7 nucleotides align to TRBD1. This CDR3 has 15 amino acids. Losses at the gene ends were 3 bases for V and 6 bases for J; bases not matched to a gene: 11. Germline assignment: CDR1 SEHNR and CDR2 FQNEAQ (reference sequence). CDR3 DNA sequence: TGTGCCAGCAGCTTTTCAGGTTCAGGGGGATTCGAGCAGTACTTC. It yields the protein CASSFSGSGGFEQYF.

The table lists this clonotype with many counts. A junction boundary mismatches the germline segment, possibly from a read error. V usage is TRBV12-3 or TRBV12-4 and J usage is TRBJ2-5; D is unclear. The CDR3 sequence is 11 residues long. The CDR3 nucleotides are TGTGCCAGCAGCTTAGGCGAGACCCAGTACTTC. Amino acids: CASSLGETQYF.

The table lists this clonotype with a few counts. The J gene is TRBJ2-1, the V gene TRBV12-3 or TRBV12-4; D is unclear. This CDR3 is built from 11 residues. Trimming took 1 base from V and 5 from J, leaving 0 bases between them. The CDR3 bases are TGTGCCAGCAGTTTAGACAATGAGCAGTTCTTC. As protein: CASSLDNEQFF.

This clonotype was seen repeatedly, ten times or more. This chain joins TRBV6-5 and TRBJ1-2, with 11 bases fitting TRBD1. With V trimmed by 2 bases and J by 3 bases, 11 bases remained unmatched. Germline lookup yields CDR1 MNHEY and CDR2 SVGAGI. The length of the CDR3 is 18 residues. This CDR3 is CASSYRGQGARGDYGYTF. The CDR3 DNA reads TGTGCCAGCAGTTACAGAGGACAGGGGGCACGAGGGGACTATGGCTACACCTTC.

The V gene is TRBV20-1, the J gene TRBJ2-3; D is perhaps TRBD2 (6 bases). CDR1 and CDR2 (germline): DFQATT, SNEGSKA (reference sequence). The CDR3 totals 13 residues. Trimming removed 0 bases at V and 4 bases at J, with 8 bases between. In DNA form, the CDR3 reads TGCAGTGCTAGAGAGGCTAGCGCAGATACGCAGTATTTT. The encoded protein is CSAREASADTQYF.

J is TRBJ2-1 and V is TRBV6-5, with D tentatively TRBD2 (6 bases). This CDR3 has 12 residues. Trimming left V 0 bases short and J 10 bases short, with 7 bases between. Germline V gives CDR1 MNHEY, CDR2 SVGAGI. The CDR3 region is CASSYSGSEQFF. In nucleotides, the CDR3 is TGTGCCAGCAGTTACTCCGGGAGCGAGCAGTTCTTC.